This TCR beta chain was obtained from a study of somatic mutations in cytotoxic T cells in rheumatoid arthritis. Blood donors of median age roughly 52 years (range roughly 21-70), roughly 52% of them female, formed the healthy controls. CD4+ cells and CD8+ cells were each obtained through positive magnetic bead selection, and their purity was assessed by flow cytometry. Some clones are missing from TCRdb's copy, which holds only in-frame ones; the method was immunoSEQ multiplex PCR. The sample includes nearly 20,000 clones, 85% to 90% of them seen just once. The sample comprised CD8+ T cells sorted from blood. The clonotype was recovered from a man aged 35 to 55 in good health.

CDR3 in amino acids: CSVEFDRGSYEQYF. DNA for the CDR3: TGCAGCGTTGAGTTCGACAGGGGGTCCTACGAGCAGTACTTC. The chain recombines TRBV29-1 with TRBJ2-7, with 9 bases that match TRBD1. V was clipped by 3 bases and J by 1 base; unmatched bases: 4. This CDR3 has 14 residues. Germline CDR1 and CDR2: SQVTM and ANQGSEA.